Listed below are T cell receptor beta chains from one sample, sequenced in a study of blood T cell repertoires in COVID-19. This table comes from immunoSEQ multiplex PCR, and its TCRdb copy is limited to in-frame clones, with some not included. This sample has 65,000 to 85,000 clones; 90% occur once, and the top ten carry roughly 2.5%. Source material: peripheral blood. All receptors derive from a human donor in a cohort sampled during active COVID-19. The CDR3 runs from the conserved cysteine through the conserved F or W. Fields, in order: CDR3 DNA, CDR3 protein, D gene, clone size, V gene, J gene. A D gene is named only where the DNA matches it firmly. Only part of the rows carry a size: once, few, many, or a class if the clone is expanded.

DNA: TGTGCCAGCAGTGAAGCATCGAGCGTTGTCAACGAGCAGTACTTC
CDR3: CASSEASSVVNEQYF
D: NA
size: NA
V: TRBV2
J: TRBJ2-7

DNA: TGTGCCAGCCGTCGCGGCGGGAGCTCCTACAATGAGCAGTTCTTC
CDR3: CASRRGGSSYNEQFF
D: TRBD2
size: NA
V: TRBV28
J: TRBJ2-1

DNA: TGTGCCAGCAGCCCTCAGGGGACGGGACAAGAGACCCAGTACTTC
CDR3: CASSPQGTGQETQYF
D: NA
size: NA
V: TRBV9
J: TRBJ2-5

DNA: TGTGCCACCAGGCGGGACAGCTCCTACGAGCAGTACTTC
CDR3: CATRRDSSYEQYF
D: NA
size: NA
V: TRBV15
J: TRBJ2-7

DNA: TGTGCCAGTAGTATGGGAGGGTATAACATTCAGTACTTC
CDR3: CASSMGGYNIQYF
D: TRBD2
size: NA
V: TRBV19
J: TRBJ2-4

DNA: TGTGCCAGCAGCCCCCACAGGGAAGCTGGAAACACCATATATTTT
CDR3: CASSPHREAGNTIYF
D: NA
size: NA
V: TRBV5-4
J: TRBJ1-3

DNA: TGTGCCAGCAGCTTAGTCGGTGAGACCCAGTACTTC
CDR3: CASSLVGETQYF
D: NA
size: once
V: TRBV7-2
J: TRBJ2-5

DNA: TGCGCCAGCAGCGAGGGAGAGCTACTCCACTTT
CDR3: CASSEGELLHF
D: NA
size: few
V: TRBV5-1
J: TRBJ1-6

DNA: TGTGCCAGCAGCGCCCGGGCGTCAGGGGAACTGTTTTTT
CDR3: CASSARASGELFF
D: NA
size: few
V: TRBV9
J: TRBJ2-2

DNA: TGTGCCAGCAGCCCTCAGGCTCCACTCCAAGAGACCCAGTACTTC
CDR3: CASSPQAPLQETQYF
D: NA
size: NA
V: TRBV7-2
J: TRBJ2-5

DNA: TGTGCCAGCAGCCCCTCGACAGGGTTGCAGTACTTC
CDR3: CASSPSTGLQYF
D: TRBD1
size: NA
V: TRBV11-2
J: TRBJ2-7

DNA: TGTGCTAGTGGCCCCGGGACTGCATATGGCTACACCTTC
CDR3: CASGPGTAYGYTF
D: NA
size: NA
V: TRBV12-5
J: TRBJ1-2

DNA: TGTGCCAGCAGTTACCTACAGGGGAACACTGAAGCTTTCTTT
CDR3: CASSYLQGNTEAFF
D: NA
size: few
V: TRBV6-5
J: TRBJ1-1

DNA: TGTGCCAGCAGCCCTGGGACTAGCGGGAGTTTAAGGACCGGGGAGCTGTTTTTT
CDR3: CASSPGTSGSLRTGELFF
D: TRBD2
size: NA
V: TRBV3-1/TRBV3-2
J: TRBJ2-2

DNA: TGTGCCAGCAGCCAGGGCTGGGACAGGACAACAAGCATTCAGTACTTC
CDR3: CASSQGWDRTTSIQYF
D: TRBD1
size: once
V: TRBV3-1/TRBV3-2
J: TRBJ2-4

DNA: TGTGCCAGCAGCTTCCCCCAGGGACTACCGGGCAGGGGAGAGCAGTTCTTC
CDR3: CASSFPQGLPGRGEQFF
D: NA
size: NA
V: TRBV9
J: TRBJ2-1

DNA: TGTGCCACCAGCGGGGGGGGCACTGAGCAGTTCTTC
CDR3: CATSGGGTEQFF
D: TRBD2
size: NA
V: TRBV24-1
J: TRBJ2-1

DNA: TGTGCCAGCAGCCAAGTTGGAGCGGGGGGTGCAGATACGCAGTATTTT
CDR3: CASSQVGAGGADTQYF
D: TRBD2
size: few
V: TRBV14
J: TRBJ2-3

DNA: TGTGCCAGCAGTTTAACCGACAAGAACGGCTACACCTTC
CDR3: CASSLTDKNGYTF
D: NA
size: NA
V: TRBV27
J: TRBJ1-2

DNA: TGTGCCAGCAGTGGAGGGACTAGCGGGAGACCCTACGAGCAGTACTTC
CDR3: CASSGGTSGRPYEQYF
D: TRBD2
size: NA
V: TRBV6-2/TRBV6-3
J: TRBJ2-7

DNA: TGTGCCAGCAGCCTCACAGGGGGGACCTACGAGCAGTACTTC
CDR3: CASSLTGGTYEQYF
D: TRBD1
size: NA
V: TRBV25-1
J: TRBJ2-7

DNA: TGTGCCAGCAGCCGCCGGGACAGGGGCCAATCCTACGAGCAGTACTTC
CDR3: CASSRRDRGQSYEQYF
D: TRBD1
size: once
V: TRBV3-1/TRBV3-2
J: TRBJ2-7

DNA: TGTGCCAGCAGTTGGTCGGGGGGGGGAAACGTGGAGACCCAGTACTTC
CDR3: CASSWSGGGNVETQYF
D: TRBD2
size: few
V: TRBV6-2/TRBV6-3
J: TRBJ2-5

DNA: TGTGCCAGCACGCTAGCGGGCGCCTACGAGCAGTACTTC
CDR3: CASTLAGAYEQYF
D: TRBD2
size: NA
V: TRBV5-4
J: TRBJ2-7

DNA: TGTGCCAGCAGTTTGACAGTAGGAGGGTACACCTTC
CDR3: CASSLTVGGYTF
D: NA
size: NA
V: TRBV12-3/TRBV12-4
J: TRBJ1-2

DNA: TGTGCCAGCAGCTTTTGGGCAACCAATGAGCAGTTCTTC
CDR3: CASSFWATNEQFF
D: NA
size: NA
V: TRBV5-6
J: TRBJ2-1

DNA: TGCAGCGTTGGGGGCGACGAGCAGTACTTC
CDR3: CSVGGDEQYF
D: NA
size: NA
V: TRBV29-1
J: TRBJ2-7

DNA: TGTGCCAGCTCACCAGGGGCGGGGGCGCTCGGAGATACGCAGTATTTT
CDR3: CASSPGAGALGDTQYF
D: NA
size: NA
V: TRBV18
J: TRBJ2-3

DNA: TGTGCCAGCAGCGTGACAGGGGGGTCCTACAATGAGCAGTTCTTC
CDR3: CASSVTGGSYNEQFF
D: TRBD1
size: NA
V: TRBV6-2/TRBV6-3
J: TRBJ2-1

DNA: TGTGCCAGCAGTAAGAACACCTACAATGAGCAGTTCTTC
CDR3: CASSKNTYNEQFF
D: NA
size: NA
V: TRBV2
J: TRBJ2-1

DNA: TGCGCCAGCAGCCAAGACCCCGGGACTACCTACAATGAGCAGTTCTTC
CDR3: CASSQDPGTTYNEQFF
D: TRBD2
size: NA
V: TRBV4-3
J: TRBJ2-1

DNA: TGTGCCAGCTCACAGGACAGGAAACACAATGAGCAGTTCTTC
CDR3: CASSQDRKHNEQFF
D: TRBD1
size: NA
V: TRBV18
J: TRBJ2-1

DNA: TGTGCCAGTAACCAGGGGCCTCACTCCTCTGGGGCCAACGTCCTGACTTTC
CDR3: CASNQGPHSSGANVLTF
D: NA
size: NA
V: TRBV19
J: TRBJ2-6

DNA: TGTGCCAGCAGCCGGGGGTCAGGGGGGCTGGGTGAAAAACTGTTTTTT
CDR3: CASSRGSGGLGEKLFF
D: TRBD1
size: NA
V: TRBV5-5
J: TRBJ1-4

DNA: TGTGCTAGTGGTTTATCGGCAGGGGCAATCTCCTACGAGCAGTACTTC
CDR3: CASGLSAGAISYEQYF
D: NA
size: once
V: TRBV12-5
J: TRBJ2-7

DNA: TGCAGCGTTGGCGGAGGCCTTGAGCAGTTCTTC
CDR3: CSVGGGLEQFF
D: NA
size: NA
V: TRBV29-1
J: TRBJ2-1

DNA: TGTGCCATCAGTCCGAATGCCGGGTCCCCCGGGACTAGCGGGAGAACCTACGAGCAGTACTTC
CDR3: CAISPNAGSPGTSGRTYEQYF
D: TRBD2
size: NA
V: TRBV10-3
J: TRBJ2-7

DNA: TGTGCCAGCTCACCCGCGGGTTCCTACGAGCAGTACTTC
CDR3: CASSPAGSYEQYF
D: NA
size: few
V: TRBV18
J: TRBJ2-7

DNA: TGTGCCAGCAGTCCAGGATCTAGCGCCCTTCGGAATGAGCAGTTCTTC
CDR3: CASSPGSSALRNEQFF
D: NA
size: NA
V: TRBV27
J: TRBJ2-1

DNA: TGCGCCAGCACCCGACTAGGAGCATTAGAGACCCAGTACTTC
CDR3: CASTRLGALETQYF
D: NA
size: once
V: TRBV5-1
J: TRBJ2-5

DNA: TGTGCCAGCAGCCAAGGTTTCGCAGGGGGCAGTGAGCAGTTCTTC
CDR3: CASSQGFAGGSEQFF
D: TRBD1
size: NA
V: TRBV14
J: TRBJ2-1

DNA: TGTGCCAGCTCGTTCGGGACAGGGGACTACGAGCAGTACTTC
CDR3: CASSFGTGDYEQYF
D: TRBD1
size: NA
V: TRBV18
J: TRBJ2-7

DNA: TGTGCCAGCATGCTAGCGACAGATACGCAGTATTTT
CDR3: CASMLATDTQYF
D: NA
size: NA
V: TRBV2
J: TRBJ2-3

DNA: TGTGCCAGCAGCAACGTCGGTGAGGAGAACACCGGGGAGCTGTTTTTT
CDR3: CASSNVGEENTGELFF
D: NA
size: NA
V: TRBV5-6
J: TRBJ2-2

DNA: TGTGCTAGTGCCCCCCGCGGACTAGCGAATACCTACAATGAGCAGTTCTTC
CDR3: CASAPRGLANTYNEQFF
D: TRBD2
size: NA
V: TRBV12-5
J: TRBJ2-1

DNA: TGTGCCAGCAGTTACGGGCAGGGGATAGCCAAAAACATTCAGTACTTC
CDR3: CASSYGQGIAKNIQYF
D: NA
size: NA
V: TRBV6-2/TRBV6-3
J: TRBJ2-4

DNA: TGTGCCAGCAGCTTCCGGGACAGGGAAACAGATACGCAGTATTTT
CDR3: CASSFRDRETDTQYF
D: TRBD1
size: once
V: TRBV5-4
J: TRBJ2-3

DNA: TGTGCCAGCAGTTCGGGGACAGGGCATCATAATGAGCAGTTCTTC
CDR3: CASSSGTGHHNEQFF
D: TRBD1
size: NA
V: TRBV28
J: TRBJ2-1

DNA: TGTGCCAGCCCCTCTAAAAAAGCGGTATTCGACTACAATGAGCAGTTCTTC
CDR3: CASPSKKAVFDYNEQFF
D: NA
size: NA
V: TRBV14
J: TRBJ2-1

DNA: TGTGCCAGCAGTTGGGGCAAGGACAGAGTAGCCAAAAACATTCAGTACTTC
CDR3: CASSWGKDRVAKNIQYF
D: NA
size: NA
V: TRBV6-2/TRBV6-3
J: TRBJ2-4

DNA: TGTGCCAGCAGCCCCTCCTTTGCGGGGGGAATCCTAGAGACCCAGTACTTC
CDR3: CASSPSFAGGILETQYF
D: TRBD2
size: NA
V: TRBV7-2
J: TRBJ2-5

DNA: TGTGCCAGCTCACCTTCGGGACAGGGGGTGGGTTCCTACGAGCAGTACTTC
CDR3: CASSPSGQGVGSYEQYF
D: TRBD1
size: NA
V: TRBV18
J: TRBJ2-7